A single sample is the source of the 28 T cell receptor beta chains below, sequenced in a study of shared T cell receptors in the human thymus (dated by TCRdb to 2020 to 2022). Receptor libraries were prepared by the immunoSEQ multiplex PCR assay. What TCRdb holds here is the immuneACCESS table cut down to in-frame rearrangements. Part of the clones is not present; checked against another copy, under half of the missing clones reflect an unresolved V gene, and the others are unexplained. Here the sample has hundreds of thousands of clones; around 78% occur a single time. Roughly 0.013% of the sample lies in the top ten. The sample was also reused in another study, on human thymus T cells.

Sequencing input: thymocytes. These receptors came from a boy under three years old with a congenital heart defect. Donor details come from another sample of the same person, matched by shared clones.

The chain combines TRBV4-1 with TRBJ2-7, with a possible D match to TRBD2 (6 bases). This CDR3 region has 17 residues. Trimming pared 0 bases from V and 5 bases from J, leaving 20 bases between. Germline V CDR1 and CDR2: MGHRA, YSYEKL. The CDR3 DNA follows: TGCGCCAGCAGCCAAGACTATAAAGGGGACTCGCCTCACGAGCAGTACTTC. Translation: CASSQDYKGDSPHEQYF.

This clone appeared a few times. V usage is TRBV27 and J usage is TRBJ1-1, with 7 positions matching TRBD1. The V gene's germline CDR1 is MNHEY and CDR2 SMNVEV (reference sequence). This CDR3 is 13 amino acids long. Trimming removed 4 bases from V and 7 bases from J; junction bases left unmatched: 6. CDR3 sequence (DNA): TGTGCCAGCAGTTCCAGACAGGGCCTTGAAGCTTTCTTT. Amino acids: CASSSRQGLEAFF.

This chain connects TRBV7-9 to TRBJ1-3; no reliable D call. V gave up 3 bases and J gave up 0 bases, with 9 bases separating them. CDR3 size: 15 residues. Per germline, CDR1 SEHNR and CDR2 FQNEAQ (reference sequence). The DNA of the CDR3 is TGTGCCAGCAGCTTGAAGCAAGACTCTGGAAACACCATATATTTT. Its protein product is CASSLKQDSGNTIYF.

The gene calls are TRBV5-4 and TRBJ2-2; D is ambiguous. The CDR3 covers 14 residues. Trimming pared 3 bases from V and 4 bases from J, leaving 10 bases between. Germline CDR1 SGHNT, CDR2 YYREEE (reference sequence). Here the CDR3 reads CASSSSDGTGELFF. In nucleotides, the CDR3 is TGTGCCAGCAGCTCGAGCGACGGCACCGGGGAGCTGTTTTTT.

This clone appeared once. The DNA of the CDR3 is TGTGCCAGCAGCTGGAGACTAGCGGGTGAGAACAATGAGCAGTTCTTC. Its protein product is CASSWRLAGENNEQFF. This sequence joins TRBV9 and TRBJ2-1; 10 bases align to TRBD2. CDR1 and CDR2 from the germline V gene are SGDLS and YYNGEE. V shed 4 bases, J shed 5 bases, and the junction held 9 bases outside the gene matches. The CDR3 length is 16 residues.

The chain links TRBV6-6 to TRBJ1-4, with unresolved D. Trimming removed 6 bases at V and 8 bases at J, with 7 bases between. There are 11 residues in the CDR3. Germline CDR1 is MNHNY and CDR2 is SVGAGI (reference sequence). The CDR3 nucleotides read TGTGCCAGCAGCATTGGCGAAAAACTGTTTTTT. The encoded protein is CASSIGEKLFF.

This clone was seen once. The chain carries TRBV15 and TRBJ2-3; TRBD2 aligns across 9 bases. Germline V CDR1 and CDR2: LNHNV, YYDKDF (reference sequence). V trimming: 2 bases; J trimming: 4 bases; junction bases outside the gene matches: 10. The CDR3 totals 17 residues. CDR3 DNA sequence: TGTGCCACCAGCAGACTTGCACTTAGCGGGAGAGCAGATACGCAGTATTTT. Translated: CATSRLALSGRADTQYF.

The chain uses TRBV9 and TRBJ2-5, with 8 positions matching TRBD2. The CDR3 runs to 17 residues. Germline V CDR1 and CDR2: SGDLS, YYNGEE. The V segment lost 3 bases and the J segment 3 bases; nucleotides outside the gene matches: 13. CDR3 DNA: TGTGCCAGCAGCGGCGGGGAGCGGGAGAACTGGGAAGAGACCCAGTACTTC. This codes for CASSGGERENWEETQYF.

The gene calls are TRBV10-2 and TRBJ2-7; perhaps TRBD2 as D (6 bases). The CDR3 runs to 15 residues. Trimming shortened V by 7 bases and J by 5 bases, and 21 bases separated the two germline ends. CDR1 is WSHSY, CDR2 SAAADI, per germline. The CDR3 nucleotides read TGCGCCAGCACACCTCTACTAGCCGCCGCTCACGAGCAGTACTTC. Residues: CASTPLLAAAHEQYF.

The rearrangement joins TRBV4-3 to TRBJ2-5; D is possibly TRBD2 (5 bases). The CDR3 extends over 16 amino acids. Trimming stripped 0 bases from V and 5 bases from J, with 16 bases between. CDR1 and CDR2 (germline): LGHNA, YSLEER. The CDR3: CASSQEKRNSQETQYF. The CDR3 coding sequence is TGCGCCAGCAGCCAAGAGAAGCGGAACAGTCAGGAGACCCAGTACTTC.

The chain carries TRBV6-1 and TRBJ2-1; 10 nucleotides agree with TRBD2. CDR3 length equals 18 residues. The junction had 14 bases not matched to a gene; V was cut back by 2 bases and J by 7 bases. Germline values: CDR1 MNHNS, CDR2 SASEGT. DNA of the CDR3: TGTGCCAGCAGTGAACGCCCAAGGAAGCGGGAGGGCTATAATGAGCAGTTCTTC. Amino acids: CASSERPRKREGYNEQFF.

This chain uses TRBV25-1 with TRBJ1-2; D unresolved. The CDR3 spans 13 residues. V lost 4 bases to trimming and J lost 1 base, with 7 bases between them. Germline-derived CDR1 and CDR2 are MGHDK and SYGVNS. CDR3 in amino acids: CASSVEGNYGYTF. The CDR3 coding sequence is TGTGCCAGCAGTGTAGAGGGTAACTATGGCTACACCTTC.

CDR3 in DNA: TGTGCCAGCAGCTTGGATTTGCGGGAGGGACAAGAGACCCAGTACTTC. This translates into CASSLDLREGQETQYF. The rearrangement links TRBV5-8 to TRBJ2-5; 9 bases agree with TRBD2. V shed 0 bases, J shed 2 bases, and the junction held 5 bases outside the gene matches. Germline-derived CDR1 and CDR2 are SGHTS and YDEGEE. The CDR3 runs 16 residues. Full variable domain (remainder filled in from reference TRBV5-8 and TRBJ2-5): EAGVTQSPTHLIKTRGQQATLRCSPISGHTSVYWYQQALGLGLQFLLWYDEGEERNRGNFPPRFSGRQFPNYSSELNVNALELEDSALYLCASSLDLREGQETQYFGPGTRLLVL.

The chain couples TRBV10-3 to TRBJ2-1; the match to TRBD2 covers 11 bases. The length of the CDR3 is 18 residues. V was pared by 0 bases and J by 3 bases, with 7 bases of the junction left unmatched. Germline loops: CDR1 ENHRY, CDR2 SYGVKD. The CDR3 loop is CAISESMGLAAIYNEQFF. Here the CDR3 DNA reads TGTGCCATCAGTGAGTCGATGGGACTAGCGGCCATCTACAATGAGCAGTTCTTC.

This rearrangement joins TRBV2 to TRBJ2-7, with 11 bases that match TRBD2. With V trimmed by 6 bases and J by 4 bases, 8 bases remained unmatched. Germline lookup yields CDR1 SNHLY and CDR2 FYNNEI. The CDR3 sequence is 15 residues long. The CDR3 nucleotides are TGTGCCAGCAGGCTAACTAGCGGGAGTTTGTACGAGCAGTACTTC. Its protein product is CASRLTSGSLYEQYF.

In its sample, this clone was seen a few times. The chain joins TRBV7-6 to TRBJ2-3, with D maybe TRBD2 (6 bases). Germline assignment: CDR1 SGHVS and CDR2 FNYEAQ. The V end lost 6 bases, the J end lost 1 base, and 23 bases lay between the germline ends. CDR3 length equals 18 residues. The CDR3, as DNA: TGTGCCAGCAGTCCATCTTCGTGGCAGGAGGGGTGCACAGATACGCAGTATTTT. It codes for CASSPSSWQEGCTDTQYF.

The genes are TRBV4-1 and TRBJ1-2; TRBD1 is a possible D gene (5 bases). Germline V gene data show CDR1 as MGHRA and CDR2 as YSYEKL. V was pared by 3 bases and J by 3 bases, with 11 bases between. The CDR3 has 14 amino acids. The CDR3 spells CASSQYQGDYGYTF. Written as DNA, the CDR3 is TGCGCCAGCAGCCAGTATCAAGGGGACTATGGCTACACCTTC.

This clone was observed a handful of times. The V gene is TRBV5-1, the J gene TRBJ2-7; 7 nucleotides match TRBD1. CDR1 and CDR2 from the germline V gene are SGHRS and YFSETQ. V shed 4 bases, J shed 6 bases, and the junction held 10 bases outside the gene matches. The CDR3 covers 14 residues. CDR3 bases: TGCGCCAGCAGCCCTGGGGACAGCTTCAGCGAGCAGTACTTC. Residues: CASSPGDSFSEQYF. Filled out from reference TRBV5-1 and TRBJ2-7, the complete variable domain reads KAGVTQTPRYLIKTRGQQVTLSCSPISGHRSVSWYQQTPGQGLQFLFEYFSETQRNKGNFPGRFSGRQFSNSRSEMNVSTLELGDSALYLCASSPGDSFSEQYFGPGTRLTVT.

CDR3 DNA sequence: TGTGCCAGCAGCCAGACTAGCGGGAGGGACTACGAGCAGTACTTC. This gives the protein CASSQTSGRDYEQYF. The chain is built from TRBV7-2 and TRBJ2-7, with 14 positions matching TRBD2. V gave up 5 bases and J gave up 3 bases; unmatched junction bases: 3. The CDR3 length is 15 residues. The V gene's germline CDR1 is SGHTA and CDR2 FQGNSA.

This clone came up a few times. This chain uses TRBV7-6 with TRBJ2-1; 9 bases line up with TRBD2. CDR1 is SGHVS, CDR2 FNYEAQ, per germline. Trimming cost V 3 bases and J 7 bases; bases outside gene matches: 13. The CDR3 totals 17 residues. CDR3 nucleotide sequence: TGTGCCAGCAGCTTTCCCCTGGGGCGGGAGGGCCCGAATGAGCAGTTCTTC. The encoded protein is CASSFPLGREGPNEQFF.

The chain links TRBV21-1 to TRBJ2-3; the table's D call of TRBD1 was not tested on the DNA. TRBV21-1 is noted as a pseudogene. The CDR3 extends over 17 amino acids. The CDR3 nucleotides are TGTGCCAGCAGCAAACCACGGCCCGACAGGTTCACAGATACGCAGTATTTT. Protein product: CASSKPRPDRFTDTQYF.

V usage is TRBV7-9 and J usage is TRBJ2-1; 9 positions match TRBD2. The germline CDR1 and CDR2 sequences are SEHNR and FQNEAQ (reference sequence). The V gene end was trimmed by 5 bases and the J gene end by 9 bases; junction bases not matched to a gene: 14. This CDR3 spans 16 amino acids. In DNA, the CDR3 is TGTGCCAGCAGCCCTGGGGCGGGAGGGCCGGTCGTTGAGCAGTTCTTC. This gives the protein CASSPGAGGPVVEQFF. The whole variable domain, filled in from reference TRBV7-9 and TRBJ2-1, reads DTGVSQNPRHKITKRGQNVTFRCDPISEHNRLYWYRQTLGQGPEFLTYFQNEAQLEKSRLLSDRFSAERPKGSFSTLEIQRTEQGDSAMYLCASSPGAGGPVVEQFFGPGTRLTVL.

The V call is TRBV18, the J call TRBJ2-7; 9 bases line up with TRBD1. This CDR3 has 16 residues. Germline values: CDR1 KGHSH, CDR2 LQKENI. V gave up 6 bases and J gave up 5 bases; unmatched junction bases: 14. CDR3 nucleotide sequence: TGTGCCAGCTCTCCCGGGACAGGGAAGGGCACCCACGAGCAGTACTTC. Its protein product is CASSPGTGKGTHEQYF.

DNA for the CDR3: TGTGCCAGTAGTATAGGAATACTAAAACGGACTAGCGGCTCCTACGAGCAGTACTTC. It yields the protein CASSIGILKRTSGSYEQYF. This chain uses TRBV19 with TRBJ2-7; 10 bases align to TRBD2. The junction had 12 bases not matched to a gene; V was cut back by 1 base and J by 0 bases. Germline CDR1 is LNHDA and CDR2 is SQIVND (reference sequence). There are 19 residues in the CDR3.

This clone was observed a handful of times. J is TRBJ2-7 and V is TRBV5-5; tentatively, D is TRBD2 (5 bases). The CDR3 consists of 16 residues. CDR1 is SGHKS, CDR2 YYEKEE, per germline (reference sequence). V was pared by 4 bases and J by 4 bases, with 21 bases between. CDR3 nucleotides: TGTGCCAGCAGCCCCGCGCTGGTGGGCGGGCGTTACGAGCAGTACTTC. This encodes CASSPALVGGRYEQYF.

This CDR3 is CAWKGQEDEKLFF. CDR3 nucleotides: TGTGCCTGGAAAGGTCAGGAGGATGAAAAACTGTTTTTT. This sequence joins TRBV30 and TRBJ1-4; D unresolved. This CDR3 comprises 13 residues. The V gene's germline CDR1 is GTSNPN and CDR2 SVGIG (reference sequence). Trimming stripped 4 bases from V and 6 bases from J, with 12 bases between.

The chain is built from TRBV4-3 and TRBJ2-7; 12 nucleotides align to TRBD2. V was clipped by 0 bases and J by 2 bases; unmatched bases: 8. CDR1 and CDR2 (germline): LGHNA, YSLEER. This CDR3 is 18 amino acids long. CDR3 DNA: TGCGCCAGCAGCCAAGATTGGCTAGCGGGAGGGGTAGCCTACGAGCAGTACTTC. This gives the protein CASSQDWLAGGVAYEQYF.

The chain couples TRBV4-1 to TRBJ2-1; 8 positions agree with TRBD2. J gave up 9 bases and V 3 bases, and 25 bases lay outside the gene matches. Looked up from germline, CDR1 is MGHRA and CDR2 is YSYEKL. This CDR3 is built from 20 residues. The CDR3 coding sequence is TGCGCCAGCAGCCATGGAAATTCCACCACTCGGGAGGGCCGAGATAGTGAGCAGTTCTTC. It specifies CASSHGNSTTREGRDSEQFF.